These T cell receptor beta chains were read from a single sample in a study of cytomegalovirus exposure and HLA in healthy donors. Repertoires were generated with immunoSEQ multiplex PCR, while TCRdb's copy carries only in-frame clones and drops some. The repertoire holds about 170,000 clones, 75% seen once, with roughly 3% in the top ten. Sequencing was carried out using PBMCs. These receptors originate from a woman between 45 and 60 years old in good health and CMV-seropositive. CDR3s include the opening cysteine and the closing phenylalanine or tryptophan. D genes are given only for firm matches. The listing skips clone size in some rows; elsewhere it reads once, few, many or a size class.

j_gene	v_gene	abundance	d_gene	CDR3aa	CDR3nt
TRBJ1-6	TRBV5-1	-	-	CASSLRGSNSPLHF	TGCGCCAGCAGCTTGAGGGGTAGTAATTCACCCCTCCACTTT
TRBJ1-6	TRBV18	-	-	CASSPNQGFDSPLHF	TGTGCCAGCTCACCAAACCAGGGATTTGATTCACCCCTCCACTTT
TRBJ1-2	TRBV11-2	few	-	CASSLIGGPYYGYTF	TGTGCCAGCAGTTTAATCGGGGGGCCTTACTATGGCTACACCTTC
TRBJ1-2	TRBV7-2	-	-	CASSLASGRRWGYTF	TGTGCCAGCAGCTTAGCTTCAGGCCGTCGCTGGGGCTACACCTTC
TRBJ2-5	TRBV7-2	-	-	CASSQISRQETQYF	TGTGCCAGCAGCCAAATCTCCCGGCAAGAGACCCAGTACTTC
TRBJ2-7	TRBV6-5	-	-	CASSDLQGLYEQYF	TGTGCCAGCAGTGATCTACAGGGATTGTACGAGCAGTACTTC
TRBJ2-3	TRBV19	-	-	CASRQTGEKGTDTQYF	TGTGCCAGTCGGCAGACGGGGGAGAAGGGCACAGATACGCAGTATTTT
TRBJ1-1	TRBV27	-	-	CASSPTTGVNTEAFF	TGTGCCAGCAGTCCAACAACCGGAGTGAACACTGAAGCTTTCTTT
TRBJ1-6	TRBV6-5	-	-	CASSYSWATYNSPLHF	TGTGCCAGCAGTTACTCGTGGGCCACCTATAATTCACCCCTCCACTTT
TRBJ1-1	TRBV5-4	-	-	CASSLRGGNTEAFF	TGTGCCAGCAGCTTGCGAGGGGGGAACACTGAAGCTTTCTTT
TRBJ1-6	TRBV2	-	-	CASRKEGGDSPLHF	TGTGCCAGCAGGAAAGAGGGGGGGGATTCACCCCTCCACTTT